The T cell receptor (beta chain) under discussion was sequenced for a study of blood T cell repertoires in COVID-19. Study background: Samples came from the United States, Italy and Spain, spanning acute and convalescent COVID-19. T cells, B-cell-depleted T cells, or PBMCs supplied cDNA or gDNA.

The CDR3 totals 14 residues. J was trimmed by 6 bases and V by 5 bases; bases with no gene match: 5. Looked up from germline, CDR1 is MNHEY and CDR2 is SMNVEV (reference sequence). Source study methods: Using reference gene primer amplification, nucleated cell counts were estimated. Data came from immunoSEQ multiplex PCR; TCRdb stores just in-frame clones and leaves some out. V and J calls and clone size follow that table, whereas D and trimming were derived from the DNA. There are under 250,000 clones in the sample; roughly 83% occur only once, and about 2.5% lies in the top ten. This chain links TRBV27 with TRBJ1-2; 11 bases are shared with TRBD1. The TCR originated in a woman between 65 and 79 years old with active or convalescent COVID-19. Sequencing was carried out using peripheral blood. The CDR3: CASSPDRGRHGYTF. CDR3 nucleotide sequence: TGTGCCAGCAGTCCGGACAGGGGGCGGCATGGCTACACCTTC.